This passage covers 3 T cell receptor beta chains from one sample sequenced in a study of blood T cell repertoires in COVID-19. Only in-frame clones appear in the TCRdb table, and some are missing; sequencing was by immunoSEQ multiplex PCR. The table lists some 100,000 clones, less than 85% of them singletons. What was sequenced was peripheral blood. The receptors originated from a man aged 70-80 years with COVID-19, enrolled during active disease.

The genes are TRBV4-3 and TRBJ2-7; TRBD2 matches at 10 bases. CDR3 length equals 16 residues. V shed 1 base, J shed 4 bases, and the junction held 7 bases outside the gene matches. From germline, CDR1 is LGHNA and CDR2 YSLEER. The CDR3 DNA sequence: TGCGCCAGCAGCCAAGGTCTAGCGGGAGTTACGTACGAGCAGTACTTC. Translating gives CASSQGLAGVTYEQYF.

This clone was seen more than once but under ten times. This chain uses TRBV6-1 with TRBJ1-3; D ambiguous. CDR3 length equals 16 residues. Trimming took off 2 bases at V and 3 bases at J, with 14 bases between the two ends. CDR1 is MNHNS, CDR2 SASEGT, per germline. DNA for the CDR3: TGTGCCAGCAGTGAAATTCCGGGAGACCGTGGAAACACCATATATTTT. It codes for CASSEIPGDRGNTIYF.

The CDR3 coding sequence is TGCGCCAGCAGCTTAAAGACAGGGATGAACACTGAAGCTTTCTTT. Translated, it gives CASSLKTGMNTEAFF. The chain employs TRBV4-3 and TRBJ1-1, with TRBD1 matching over 7 bases. The CDR3 consists of 15 residues. V dropped 5 bases and J dropped 0; count of bases not matched to a gene: 6. Germline values: CDR1 LGHNA, CDR2 YSLEER.